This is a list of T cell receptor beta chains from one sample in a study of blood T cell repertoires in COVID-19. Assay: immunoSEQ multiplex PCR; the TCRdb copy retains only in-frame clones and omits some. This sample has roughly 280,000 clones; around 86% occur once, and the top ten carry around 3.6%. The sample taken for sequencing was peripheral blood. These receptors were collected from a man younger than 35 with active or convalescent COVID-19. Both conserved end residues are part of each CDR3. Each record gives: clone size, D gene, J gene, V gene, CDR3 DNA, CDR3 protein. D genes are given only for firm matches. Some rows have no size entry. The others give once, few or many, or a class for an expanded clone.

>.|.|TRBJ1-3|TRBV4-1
TGCGCCAGCAGCCAGGGTACAGGGTCAGGAAACACCATATATTTT
CASSQGTGSGNTIYF
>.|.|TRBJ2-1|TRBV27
TGTGCCAGCTCGGTGGAGTCACCGTATTACAATGAGCAGTTCTTC
CASSVESPYYNEQFF
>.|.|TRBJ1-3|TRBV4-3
TGCGCCAGCAGCCAAGTAGGGTTGGCGGGGGCGCCGGGAAACACCATATATTTT
CASSQVGLAGAPGNTIYF
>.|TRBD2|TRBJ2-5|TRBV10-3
TGTGCCATCAGTATGGGACTAGCGGGAGTGGAGACCCAGTACTTC
CAISMGLAGVETQYF
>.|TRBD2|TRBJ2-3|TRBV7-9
TGTGCCAGCAGCTTTCCAGCGGGACTAGCGGGCTTCACAGATACGCAGTATTTT
CASSFPAGLAGFTDTQYF
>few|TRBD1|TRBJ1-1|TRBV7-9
TGTGCCAGCAGCTTTGGGATGGGACAGGGGGACGAAGCTTTCTTT
CASSFGMGQGDEAFF
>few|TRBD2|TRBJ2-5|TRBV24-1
TGTGCCACCAGTGCTTTGACTAGCGGCGACCAAGAGACCCAGTACTTC
CATSALTSGDQETQYF
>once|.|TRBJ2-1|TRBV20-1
TGCAGTGCTCCCAGCGGGAATGAGCAGTTCTTC
CSAPSGNEQFF
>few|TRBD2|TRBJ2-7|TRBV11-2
TGTGCCAGCAGCTTTAGCGGGCTTGGTCCCTACGAGCAGTACTTC
CASSFSGLGPYEQYF
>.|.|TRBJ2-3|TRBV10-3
TGTGCCATCAGTGGACGGGAGACAGATACGCAGTATTTT
CAISGRETDTQYF
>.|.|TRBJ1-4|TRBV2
TGTGCCAGCAGCCATTTCACGGACAAAAATGAAGAACTGTTTTTT
CASSHFTDKNEELFF
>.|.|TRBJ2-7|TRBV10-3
TGTGCCATCAGTGATGGGGAGAGAACGGTCGAGCAGTACTTC
CAISDGERTVEQYF
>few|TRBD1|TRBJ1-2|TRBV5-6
TGTGCCAGCAGCATAGGACAGGGGTCCACCTTC
CASSIGQGSTF
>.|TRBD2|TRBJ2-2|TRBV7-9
TGTGCCAGCAGGGGAACTAGCGGGAGAATTTCCGGGGAGCTGTTTTTT
CASRGTSGRISGELFF
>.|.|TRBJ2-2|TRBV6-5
TGTGCCACCATTTCCACGGGACTCGGCAAGCTGTTTTTT
CATISTGLGKLFF
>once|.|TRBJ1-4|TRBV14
TGTGCCAGCAGCCGAATCAGGCCTAATGAAAAACTGTTTTTT
CASSRIRPNEKLFF
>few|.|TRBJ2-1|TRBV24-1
TGTGCCACCATCGGCGGGAACGGGGACAATGAGCAGTTCTTC
CATIGGNGDNEQFF
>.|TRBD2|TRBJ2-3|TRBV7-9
TGTGCCAGCAGCTTATGGGGAGGGCTAGCGGTCACAGATACGCAGTATTTT
CASSLWGGLAVTDTQYF
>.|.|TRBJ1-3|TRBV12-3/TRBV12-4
TGTGCCAGCAGTGCGGTGGCTGGAAACACCATATATTTT
CASSAVAGNTIYF
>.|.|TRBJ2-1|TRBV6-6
TGTGCCAGCAGTTACTCGCGGACGGGGGTGAATGAGCAGTTCTTC
CASSYSRTGVNEQFF
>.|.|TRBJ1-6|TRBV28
TGTGCCAGCAGACTAGGGCTGAATTCACCCCTCCACTTT
CASRLGLNSPLHF
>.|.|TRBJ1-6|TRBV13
TGTGCCAGCAGCTTAGGGTCAGGCGTCGCGCCCCTCCACTTT
CASSLGSGVAPLHF
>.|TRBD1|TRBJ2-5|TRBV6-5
TGTGCCAGCAGTTACGTTAGGGGGCTAATCGACGAGACCCAGTACTTC
CASSYVRGLIDETQYF
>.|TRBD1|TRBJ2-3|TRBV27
TGTGCCAGCAGTTTATCGAAGGGACAGGGCACAGATACGCAGTATTTT
CASSLSKGQGTDTQYF
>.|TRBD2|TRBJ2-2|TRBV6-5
TGTGCCAGCCTGGGACTAGCGGGAGAGGAGCTGTTTTTT
CASLGLAGEELFF
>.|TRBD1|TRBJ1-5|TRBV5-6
TGTGCCAGCAGCCCGGGGGACAGGGGCCAGCATTTT
CASSPGDRGQHF
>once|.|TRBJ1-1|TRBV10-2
TGCGCCAGCAGGATGGGGGGGCTCGCTGAAGCTTTCTTT
CASRMGGLAEAFF
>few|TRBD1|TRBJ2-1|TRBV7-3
TGTGCCAGCAGCTTAGGACAGGGGGAGTTCAATGAGCAGTTCTTC
CASSLGQGEFNEQFF
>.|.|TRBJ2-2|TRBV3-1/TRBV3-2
TGTGCCAGCAGCCAAGAGTCCCTTGGAACAGGGTGGAACACCGGGGAGCTGTTTTTT
CASSQESLGTGWNTGELFF
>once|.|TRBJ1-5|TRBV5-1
TGCGCCAGCAGCTCAGGTGATAGCAATCAGCCCCAGCATTTT
CASSSGDSNQPQHF
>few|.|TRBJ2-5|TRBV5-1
TGCGCCAGCAGCCTCGGAGAAGGTGGGGAGACCCAGTACTTC
CASSLGEGGETQYF
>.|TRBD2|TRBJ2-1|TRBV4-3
TGCGCCAGCAGCCAAGATCGGGGACCCGGGACTAGCTCCTACAATGAGCAGTTCTTC
CASSQDRGPGTSSYNEQFF
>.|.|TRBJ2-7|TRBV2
TGTGCCAGCACGATAAGGAGTAACGAGCAGTACTTC
CASTIRSNEQYF
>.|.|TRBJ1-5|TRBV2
TGTGCCAGCAGTGAACGATTTCTTTTAGGGAGCCCCGGCAATCAGCCCCAGCATTTT
CASSERFLLGSPGNQPQHF
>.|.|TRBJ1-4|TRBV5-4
TGTGCCAGCAGAAACTCCCGGGACTCCCAACTGTTTTTT
CASRNSRDSQLFF
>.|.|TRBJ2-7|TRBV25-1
TGTGCCAGCAGTGGCTACTACGAGCAGTACTTC
CASSGYYEQYF
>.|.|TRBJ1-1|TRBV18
TGTGCCAGCTCACAAAACCCACAGGGAGACACTGAAGCTTTCTTT
CASSQNPQGDTEAFF
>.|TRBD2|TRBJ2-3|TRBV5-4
TGTGCCAGCAGCCCGACTAGCGGGGGATACACAGATACGCAGTATTTT
CASSPTSGGYTDTQYF
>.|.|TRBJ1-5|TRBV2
TGTGCCAGCCACCGAGGGTATAGCAATCAGCCCCAGCATTTT
CASHRGYSNQPQHF
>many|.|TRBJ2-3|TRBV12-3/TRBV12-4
TGTGCCAGCAGTTTTTCTTCAGATACGCAGTATTTT
CASSFSSDTQYF
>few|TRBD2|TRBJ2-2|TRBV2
TGTGCCAGCCGGGGGGACCGGGACCCTAGCGAGTATCGCGCCGGGGAGCTGTTTTTT
CASRGDRDPSEYRAGELFF
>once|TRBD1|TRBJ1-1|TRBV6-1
TGTGCCAGCAGGGCAGACAGGGGCAGCGAAGGAGCTTTCTTT
CASRADRGSEGAFF
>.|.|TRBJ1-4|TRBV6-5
TGTGCCAGCTTAGAACAGGCGTCTAATGAAAAACTGTTTTTT
CASLEQASNEKLFF
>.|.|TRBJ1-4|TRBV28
TGTGCCAGCAGTCCGGTGCAGGGTGGAAAGGGTAATGAAAAACTGTTTTTT
CASSPVQGGKGNEKLFF
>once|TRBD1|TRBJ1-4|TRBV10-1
TGCGCCAGCAGTGAGTCGGGACAGGGGTCTGGGGAAAAACTGTTTTTT
CASSESGQGSGEKLFF
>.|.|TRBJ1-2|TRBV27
TGTGCCACCAAGCTCCCGGACAGAGATGGCTACACCTTC
CATKLPDRDGYTF
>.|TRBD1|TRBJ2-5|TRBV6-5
TGTGCCAGCGATGGGGAGCAGGGGGATAAAGAGACCCAGTACTTC
CASDGEQGDKETQYF
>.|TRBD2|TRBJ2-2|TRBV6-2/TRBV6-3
TGTGCCAGCAGTTACTCTCCCGGGGGGGTGAGCACCGGGGAGCTGTTTTTT
CASSYSPGGVSTGELFF
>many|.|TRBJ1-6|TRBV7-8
TGTGCCAGCAGCCACCTAGCTGGAACCTATAATTCACCCCTCCACTTT
CASSHLAGTYNSPLHF
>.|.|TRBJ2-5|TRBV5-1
TGCGCCAGCAGCTTGGATTTAACCTCGACAGTCCAAAATGAACAAGAGACCCAGTACTTC
CASSLDLTSTVQNEQETQYF
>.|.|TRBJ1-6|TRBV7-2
TGTGCCAGCAGCCCCCGAGACGGGGGAGGAAATTCACCCCTCCACTTT
CASSPRDGGGNSPLHF
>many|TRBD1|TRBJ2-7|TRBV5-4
TGTGCCAGCAGCTTTGATTTGGGACAGGGGACCTACGAGCAGTACTTC
CASSFDLGQGTYEQYF
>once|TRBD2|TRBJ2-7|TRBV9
TGTGCCAGCAGCGTAGAGGGAGCGGGGTTCTCCTACGAGCAGTACTTC
CASSVEGAGFSYEQYF
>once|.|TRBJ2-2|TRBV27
TGTGCCAGCAGACAGGGCGTCGGGGAGCTGTTTTTT
CASRQGVGELFF
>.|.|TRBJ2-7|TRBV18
TGTGCCAGCTCACCTTTTGGACTTTCATCCTCCTACGAGCAGTACTTC
CASSPFGLSSSYEQYF